Presented here are 24 T cell receptor beta chains from one specimen sequenced in a study of blood T cell repertoires in COVID-19. Libraries were prepared by immunoSEQ multiplex PCR; TCRdb keeps only in-frame clonotypes and omits some of them. The table records 150,000 to 200,000 clones, nearly 90% of them present only once. The sample consisted of peripheral blood. The origin of the receptors is a man aged 50-60 years with acute or convalescent COVID-19.

The J gene is TRBJ2-5, the V gene TRBV7-6, with TRBD2 matching 8 bases. The CDR3 is made up of 15 amino acids. V dropped 0 bases and J dropped 4; count of bases not matched to a gene: 4. Looked up from germline, CDR1 is SGHVS and CDR2 is FNYEAQ. The CDR3 is CASSLAGLEGETQYF. The DNA of the CDR3 is TGTGCCAGCAGCTTAGCGGGACTAGAAGGAGAGACCCAGTACTTC.

The chain couples TRBV19 to TRBJ1-5; D unclear. Per the germline V gene, CDR1 is LNHDA and CDR2 is SQIVND (reference sequence). V gave up 7 bases and J gave up 3 bases, with 19 bases separating them. This CDR3 spans 16 amino acids. The CDR3 nucleotides read TGTGCCAGTACGCGAGGGAGGAATGGATTCAATCAGCCCCAGCATTTT. Translation: CASTRGRNGFNQPQHF.

The chain recombines TRBV6-4 with TRBJ2-7, with TRBD2 matching over 9 bases. Germline CDR1 and CDR2: MRHNA and SNTAGT. The V gene end was trimmed by 2 bases and the J gene end by 5 bases; junction bases not matched to a gene: 7. This CDR3 has 15 residues. CDR3 sequence: CASSDPPGLANEQYF. The CDR3 coding sequence is TGTGCCAGCAGTGACCCCCCGGGACTAGCTAACGAGCAGTACTTC.

The V and J genes are TRBV4-1 and TRBJ1-5; D is undetermined. Looked up from germline, CDR1 is MGHRA and CDR2 is YSYEKL. Trimming removed 1 base at V and 2 bases at J, with 15 bases between. This CDR3 is 17 amino acids long. This chain's CDR3 is CASSQGRPGMRNQPQHF. The DNA of the CDR3 is TGCGCCAGCAGCCAAGGAAGGCCGGGGATGCGCAATCAGCCCCAGCATTTT.

V is TRBV29-1 and J is TRBJ2-7; 8 bases are shared with TRBD1. The ends lost 6 bases at V and 8 bases at J; junction bases unmatched: 6. CDR1 and CDR2 from the germline V gene are SQVTM and ANQGSEA. The CDR3 extends over 11 amino acids. This CDR3 is CSVRDRLKQYF. The CDR3 DNA sequence: TGCAGCGTCCGGGACAGGCTTAAGCAGTACTTC.

The count of this clone is one. The V call is TRBV18, the J call TRBJ2-7, with 10 bases aligning to TRBD2. Trimming removed 4 bases from V and 2 bases from J; junction bases left unmatched: 5. The CDR3 sequence is 15 residues long. Germline CDR1 and CDR2: KGHSH and LQKENI. CDR3 protein: CASSLSGRNPYEQYF. As DNA, the CDR3 is TGTGCCAGCTCACTTAGCGGGAGGAATCCCTACGAGCAGTACTTC.

The chain couples TRBV9 to TRBJ2-2; TRBD2 might be the D (5 bases). V was trimmed by 4 bases and J by 4 bases, leaving 14 bases between them. Germline V gives CDR1 SGDLS, CDR2 YYNGEE. There are 15 residues in the CDR3. CDR3 residues: CASSSAGGGTGELFF. DNA for the CDR3: TGTGCCAGCAGCTCAGCTGGCGGAGGCACCGGGGAGCTGTTTTTT.

The CDR3 nucleotides are TGTGCCAGCAGTGGCGTCTCTGGGGCCAACGTCCTGACTTTC. Translated: CASSGVSGANVLTF. The chain couples TRBV2 to TRBJ2-6, with D hard to call. Per germline, CDR1 SNHLY and CDR2 FYNNEI. The ends were cut back, 4 bases at V and 0 bases at J, with 4 bases in the middle. The CDR3 has 14 residues.

The V call is TRBV24-1, the J call TRBJ2-1; weak D call: TRBD1 (5 bases). This CDR3 has 16 amino acids. CDR1 and CDR2 from the germline V gene are KGHDR and SFDVKD. The V gene lost 4 bases and the J gene lost 0 bases, with 12 bases spanning the gap. The CDR3 loop is CATSDSGAASYNEQFF. The CDR3 nucleotides read TGTGCCACCAGTGACTCTGGGGCGGCCTCCTACAATGAGCAGTTCTTC.

V usage is TRBV5-5 and J usage is TRBJ1-1; D is uncertain. The germline gives CDR1 SGHKS, CDR2 YYEKEE (reference sequence). The CDR3 is 12 amino acids. V was clipped by 1 base and J by 1 base, with 2 bases between them. CDR3: CASSLRNTEAFF. The CDR3 DNA sequence: TGTGCCAGCAGCTTGCGGAACACTGAAGCTTTCTTT. The entire variable domain, with the rest obtained from reference TRBV5-5 and TRBJ1-1, is as follows: DAGVTQSPTHLIKTRGQQVTLRCSPISGHKSVSWYQQVLGQGPQFIFQYYEKEERGRGNFPDRFSARQFPNYSSELNVNALLLGDSALYLCASSLRNTEAFFGQGTRLTVV.

V gene TRBV6-6 combines with J gene TRBJ1-1; perhaps TRBD1 as D (6 bases). V was clipped by 5 bases and J by 9 bases, with 16 bases between them. This CDR3 contains 13 residues. Germline CDR1 reads MNHNY; CDR2 reads SVGAGI (reference sequence). DNA of the CDR3: TGTGCCAGCAGTCGACAGGAAGAATGGAAAGCTTTCTTT. Protein product: CASSRQEEWKAFF.

The chain is built from TRBV6-5 and TRBJ1-5; weak D call: TRBD1 (6 bases). In germline, CDR1 is MNHEY, CDR2 SVGAGI. The CDR3 sequence is 15 residues long. Trimming left V 5 bases short and J 6 bases short, with 17 bases between. The CDR3 loop is CASSRGGESGQPQHF. For the CDR3, the DNA is TGTGCCAGCAGTAGGGGGGGGGAGAGCGGTCAGCCCCAGCATTTT.

This clone was seen just once. The chain joins TRBV24-1 to TRBJ2-6, with D maybe TRBD1 (5 bases). Trimming removed 4 bases from V and 0 bases from J, with 9 bases in between. Germline V gene data show CDR1 as KGHDR and CDR2 as SFDVKD. There are 16 residues in the CDR3. CDR3 region: CATSDPDSSGANVLTF. As DNA, the CDR3 is TGTGCCACCAGTGACCCCGACAGCTCTGGGGCCAACGTCCTGACTTTC.

The chain combines TRBV3-1 (or the pseudogene TRBV3-2) with TRBJ2-3; 14 bases align to TRBD2. The CDR3 runs to 16 residues. V lost 4 bases to trimming and J lost 1 base; unmatched junction nucleotides: 1. The germline V gene has CDR1 LGHDT and CDR2 YNNKEL (reference sequence). The CDR3 loop reads CASSPGLAGGTDTQYF. The DNA of the CDR3 is TGTGCCAGCAGCCCGGGACTAGCGGGGGGCACAGATACGCAGTATTTT.

The chain couples TRBV19 to TRBJ2-5, with 8 positions matching TRBD1. The V segment lost 5 bases and the J segment 5 bases; nucleotides outside the gene matches: 7. CDR3 size: 14 residues. Germline values: CDR1 LNHDA, CDR2 SQIVND (reference sequence). DNA for the CDR3: TGTGCCAGTAGTGCGCAGGGGGCCGGGGAGACCCAGTACTTC. This codes for CASSAQGAGETQYF.

The chain couples TRBV6-5 to TRBJ1-1, with 10 bases that match TRBD1. The CDR3 loop spans 14 amino acids. The V gene's germline CDR1 is MNHEY and CDR2 SVGAGI. V was pared by 8 bases and J by 0 bases, with 3 bases of the junction left unmatched. This CDR3 is CASGQGVLNTEAFF. The CDR3 bases are TGTGCCAGCGGACAGGGGGTGTTGAACACTGAAGCTTTCTTT.

In this sample, this clone turned up a few times. Other nucleotide sequences from this sample produce the same CDR3. The chain employs TRBV28 and TRBJ1-3; 7 nucleotides match TRBD1. Germline-derived CDR1 and CDR2 are MDHEN and SYDVKM. The CDR3 totals 14 residues. The V segment lost 4 bases and the J segment 0 bases; nucleotides outside the gene matches: 0. DNA of the CDR3: TGTGCCAGCAGTTCAGGGGGCTCTGGAAACACCATATATTTT. Its translation: CASSSGGSGNTIYF.

The chain has TRBV27 and TRBJ2-5; 10 nucleotides agree with TRBD1. CDR1 is MNHEY and CDR2 is SMNVEV in the germline V gene (reference sequence). J lost 5 bases, V lost 5 bases, and 17 bases had no gene match. This CDR3 is 18 amino acids long. The CDR3 nucleotides read TGTGCCAGCAGTGCAGGACAGGGGGTCGGACTAGGGGGGGAGACCCAGTACTTC. As protein: CASSAGQGVGLGGETQYF.

This chain connects TRBV19 to TRBJ1-1; TRBD1 matches at 8 bases. There are 15 residues in the CDR3. V shed 4 bases, J shed 7 bases, and the junction held 11 bases outside the gene matches. Germline CDR1 and CDR2: LNHDA and SQIVND (reference sequence). CDR3 nucleotide sequence: TGTGCCAGTAGTACCGGCCCAGGGGGCGCGTATGAAGCTTTCTTT. This sequence encodes CASSTGPGGAYEAFF.

In its sample, this clone was seen once. This CDR3 is CASSLFDVKGAGELFF. As DNA, the CDR3 is TGTGCCAGCAGTTTATTTGACGTCAAGGGGGCCGGGGAGCTGTTTTTT. The rearrangement links TRBV27 to TRBJ2-2; D is possibly TRBD1 (6 bases). Germline loops: CDR1 MNHEY, CDR2 SMNVEV (reference sequence). The V gene lost 1 base and the J gene lost 6 bases, with 15 bases spanning the gap. The length of the CDR3 is 16 residues.

The chain couples TRBV11-2 to TRBJ2-1; no clear D gene. This CDR3 contains 14 residues. V was trimmed by 1 base and J by 9 bases, leaving 13 bases between them. Germline CDR1 and CDR2: SGHAT and FQNNGV. CDR3: CASSLVPLYGEQFF. CDR3 in DNA: TGTGCCAGCAGCTTAGTTCCCCTCTACGGTGAGCAGTTCTTC.

The chain is built from TRBV13 and TRBJ2-1; TRBD2 might be the D (6 bases). Germline assignment: CDR1 PRHDT and CDR2 FYEKMQ (reference sequence). V was pared by 4 bases and J by 5 bases, with 15 bases between. CDR3 length: 15 amino acids. The CDR3 is CASSSSLAEDNEQFF. DNA of the CDR3: TGTGCCAGCAGCTCCAGTTTAGCGGAAGACAATGAGCAGTTCTTC. The whole variable domain, remainder taken from reference TRBV13 and TRBJ2-1, is AAGVIQSPRHLIKEKRETATLKCYPIPRHDTVYWYQQGPGQDPQFLISFYEKMQSDKGSIPDRFSAQQFSDYHSELNMSSLELGDSALYFCASSSSLAEDNEQFFGPGTRLTVL.

The chain employs TRBV28 and TRBJ2-1; 8 nucleotides match TRBD2. The CDR3 runs to 14 residues. Trimming took 6 bases from V and 4 from J; bases not matched to a gene: 5. Per germline, CDR1 MDHEN and CDR2 SYDVKM. The CDR3 spells CASRSSGYYNEQFF. CDR3 DNA sequence: TGTGCCAGCAGGTCTAGCGGGTATTACAATGAGCAGTTCTTC.

The rearrangement links TRBV28 to TRBJ1-1; weak D call: TRBD1 (5 bases). The CDR3 contains 17 residues. Germline lookup yields CDR1 MDHEN and CDR2 SYDVKM. Trimming pared 3 bases from V and 0 bases from J, leaving 17 bases between. The CDR3 protein is CASSFPASGDLNTEAFF. CDR3 nucleotides: TGTGCCAGCAGTTTCCCCGCCTCGGGGGATCTGAACACTGAAGCTTTCTTT.